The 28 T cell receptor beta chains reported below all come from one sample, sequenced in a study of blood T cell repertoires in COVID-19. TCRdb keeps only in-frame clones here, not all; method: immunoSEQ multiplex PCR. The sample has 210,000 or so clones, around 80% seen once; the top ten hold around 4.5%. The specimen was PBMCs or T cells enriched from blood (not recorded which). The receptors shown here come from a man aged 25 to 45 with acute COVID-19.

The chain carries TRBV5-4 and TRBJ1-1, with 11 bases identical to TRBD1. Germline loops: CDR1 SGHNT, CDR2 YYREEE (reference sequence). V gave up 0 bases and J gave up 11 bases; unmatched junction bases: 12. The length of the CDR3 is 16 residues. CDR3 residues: CASSLALGTGGVEAFF. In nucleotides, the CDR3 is TGTGCCAGCAGCTTGGCCCTTGGGACAGGGGGGGTGGAGGCTTTCTTT. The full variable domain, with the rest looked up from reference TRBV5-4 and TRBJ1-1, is ETGVTQSPTHLIKTRGQQVTLRCSSQSGHNTVSWYQQALGQGPQFIFQYYREEENGRGNFPPRFSGLQFPNYSSELNVNALELDDSALYLCASSLALGTGGVEAFFGQGTRLTVV.

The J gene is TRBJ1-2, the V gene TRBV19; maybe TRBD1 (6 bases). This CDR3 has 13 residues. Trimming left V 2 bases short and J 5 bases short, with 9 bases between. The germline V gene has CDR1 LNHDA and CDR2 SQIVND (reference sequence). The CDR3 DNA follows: TGTGCCAGTAGTATACAGGGGATATATGGCTACACCTTC. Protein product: CASSIQGIYGYTF.

The CDR3 loop is CASRVGGATYEQYF. The CDR3 DNA reads TGTGCCAGCAGGGTTGGGGGGGCGACCTACGAGCAGTACTTC. The rearrangement uses TRBV27 and TRBJ2-7, with D possibly TRBD2 on 7 matching bases. The germline V and J ends were trimmed by 6 bases and 2 bases, with 14 bases remaining between them. Germline CDR1 MNHEY, CDR2 SMNVEV (reference sequence). The CDR3 has 14 amino acids.

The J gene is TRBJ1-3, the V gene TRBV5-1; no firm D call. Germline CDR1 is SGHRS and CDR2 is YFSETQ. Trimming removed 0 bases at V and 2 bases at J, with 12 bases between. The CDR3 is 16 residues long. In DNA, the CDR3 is TGCGCCAGCAGCTTGGATCCGGAGTCGCCTGGAAACACCATATATTTT. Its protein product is CASSLDPESPGNTIYF.

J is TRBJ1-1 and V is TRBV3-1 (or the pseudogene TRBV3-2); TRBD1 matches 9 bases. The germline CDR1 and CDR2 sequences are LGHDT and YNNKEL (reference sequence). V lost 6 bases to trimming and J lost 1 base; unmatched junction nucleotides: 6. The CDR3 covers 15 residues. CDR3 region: CASRPMGQGNTEAFF. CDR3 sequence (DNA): TGTGCCAGCAGACCTATGGGACAGGGGAACACTGAAGCTTTCTTT.

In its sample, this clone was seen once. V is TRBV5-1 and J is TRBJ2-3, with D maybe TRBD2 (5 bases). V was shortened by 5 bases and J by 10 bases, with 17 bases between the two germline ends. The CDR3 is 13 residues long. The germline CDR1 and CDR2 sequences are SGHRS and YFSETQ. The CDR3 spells CASSSGSFPAQYF. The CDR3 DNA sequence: TGCGCCAGCAGTTCGGGGTCCTTTCCGGCGCAGTATTTT.

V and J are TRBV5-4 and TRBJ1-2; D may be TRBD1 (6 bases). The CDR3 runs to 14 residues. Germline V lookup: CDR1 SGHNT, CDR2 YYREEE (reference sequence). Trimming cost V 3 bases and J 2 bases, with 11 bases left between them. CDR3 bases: TGTGCCAGCAGCTCTCAACAGGGAAACTATGGCTACACCTTC. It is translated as CASSSQQGNYGYTF.

Written as DNA, the CDR3 is TGTGCCAGCAGCTTCAGGGGGGAAGTCACAGATACGCAGTATTTT. It specifies CASSFRGEVTDTQYF. This chain uses TRBV5-5 with TRBJ2-3, with D possibly being TRBD1 (7 bases). The CDR3 sequence is 15 residues long. From germline, CDR1 is SGHKS and CDR2 YYEKEE (reference sequence). V was clipped by 2 bases and J by 2 bases, with 12 bases between them.

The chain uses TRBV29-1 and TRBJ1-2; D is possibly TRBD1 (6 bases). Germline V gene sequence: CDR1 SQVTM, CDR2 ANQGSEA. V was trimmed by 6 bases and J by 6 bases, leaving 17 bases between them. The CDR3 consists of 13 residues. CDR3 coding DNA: TGCAGCGTCGACTGGGGCCAGGGGCATGGCTACACCTTC. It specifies CSVDWGQGHGYTF.

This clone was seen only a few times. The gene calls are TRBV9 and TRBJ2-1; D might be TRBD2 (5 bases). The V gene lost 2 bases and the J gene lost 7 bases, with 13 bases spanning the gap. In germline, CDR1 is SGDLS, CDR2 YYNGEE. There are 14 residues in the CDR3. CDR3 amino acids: CASSVVSAGNEQFF. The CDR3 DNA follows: TGTGCCAGCAGCGTGGTTAGCGCCGGAAATGAGCAGTTCTTC.

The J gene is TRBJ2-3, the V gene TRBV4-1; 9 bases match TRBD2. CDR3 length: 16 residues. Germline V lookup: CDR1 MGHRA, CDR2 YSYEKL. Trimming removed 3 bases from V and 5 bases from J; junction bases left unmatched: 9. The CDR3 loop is CASSHFSGGGRDTQYF. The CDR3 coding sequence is TGCGCCAGCAGCCATTTTAGCGGGGGTGGGAGAGATACGCAGTATTTT.

As DNA, the CDR3 is TGTGCCAGCAGCTTGCCAGGGATTTCTGGAAACACCATATATTTT. It encodes CASSLPGISGNTIYF. V and J are TRBV5-6 and TRBJ1-3; tentative D call: TRBD1 (5 bases). This CDR3 region has 15 residues. V shed 1 base and J shed 1 base, with 9 bases lying between them. The germline CDR1 and CDR2 sequences are SGHDT and YYEEEE.

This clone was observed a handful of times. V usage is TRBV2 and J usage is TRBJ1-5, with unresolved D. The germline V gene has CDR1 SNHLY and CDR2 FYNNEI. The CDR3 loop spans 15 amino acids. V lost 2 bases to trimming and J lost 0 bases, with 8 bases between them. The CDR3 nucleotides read TGTGCCAGCAGTGAAAGCGCGGGTAGCAATCAGCCCCAGCATTTT. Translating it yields CASSESAGSNQPQHF.

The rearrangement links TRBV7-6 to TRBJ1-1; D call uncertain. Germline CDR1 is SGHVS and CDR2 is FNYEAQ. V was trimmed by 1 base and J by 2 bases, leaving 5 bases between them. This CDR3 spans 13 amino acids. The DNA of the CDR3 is TGTGCCAGCAGCTTAGGAGCAAACACTGAAGCTTTCTTT. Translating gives CASSLGANTEAFF.

The CDR3 sequence: CASSGTGLNTEAFF. The CDR3, as DNA: TGTGCCAGCAGCGGAACAGGACTGAACACTGAAGCTTTCTTT. The chain has TRBV5-6 and TRBJ1-1, with a weak D call TRBD1 (5 bases). V was trimmed by 4 bases and J by 0 bases, leaving 10 bases between them. This CDR3 has 14 amino acids. Germline-derived CDR1 and CDR2 are SGHDT and YYEEEE.

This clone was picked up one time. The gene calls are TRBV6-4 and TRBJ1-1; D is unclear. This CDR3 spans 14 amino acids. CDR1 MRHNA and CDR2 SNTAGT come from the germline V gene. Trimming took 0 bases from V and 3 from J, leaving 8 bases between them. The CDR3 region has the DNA TGTGCCAGCAGTGACTCTTTTGGAGACACTGAAGCTTTCTTT. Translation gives CASSDSFGDTEAFF.

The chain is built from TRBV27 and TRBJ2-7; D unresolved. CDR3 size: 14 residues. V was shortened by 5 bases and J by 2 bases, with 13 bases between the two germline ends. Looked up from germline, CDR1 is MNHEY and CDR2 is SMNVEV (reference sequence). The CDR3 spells CASSPNVQAYEQYF. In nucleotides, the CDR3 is TGTGCCAGCAGTCCCAACGTCCAGGCCTACGAGCAGTACTTC.

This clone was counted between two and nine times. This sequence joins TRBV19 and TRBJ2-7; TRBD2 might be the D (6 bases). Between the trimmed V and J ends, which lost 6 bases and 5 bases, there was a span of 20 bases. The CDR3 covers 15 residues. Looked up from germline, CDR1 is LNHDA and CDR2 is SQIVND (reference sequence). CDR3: CASRRGAGVVHEQYF. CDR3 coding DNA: TGTGCCAGTAGACGCGGGGCAGGCGTCGTTCACGAGCAGTACTTC.

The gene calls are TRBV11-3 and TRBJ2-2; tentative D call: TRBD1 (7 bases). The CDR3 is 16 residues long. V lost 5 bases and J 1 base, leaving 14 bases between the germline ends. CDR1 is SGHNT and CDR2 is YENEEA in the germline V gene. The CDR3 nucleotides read TGTGCCAGCAGCCCCTACAGGGGAGGGAACACCGGGGAGCTGTTTTTT. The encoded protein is CASSPYRGGNTGELFF.

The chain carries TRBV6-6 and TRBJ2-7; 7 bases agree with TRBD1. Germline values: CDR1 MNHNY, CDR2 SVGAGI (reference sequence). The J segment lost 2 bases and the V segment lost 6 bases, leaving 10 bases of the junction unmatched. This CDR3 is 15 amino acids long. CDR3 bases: TGTGCCAGCAGGGGCGCCGGGACAGCGACCTACGAGCAGTACTTC. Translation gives CASRGAGTATYEQYF.

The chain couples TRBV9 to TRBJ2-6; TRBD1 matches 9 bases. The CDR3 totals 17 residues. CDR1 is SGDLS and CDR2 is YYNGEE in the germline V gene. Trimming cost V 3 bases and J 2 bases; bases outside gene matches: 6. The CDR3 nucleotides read TGTGCCAGCAGCGGCAACAGGGGGCTGGCTGGGGCCAACGTCCTGACTTTC. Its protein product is CASSGNRGLAGANVLTF.

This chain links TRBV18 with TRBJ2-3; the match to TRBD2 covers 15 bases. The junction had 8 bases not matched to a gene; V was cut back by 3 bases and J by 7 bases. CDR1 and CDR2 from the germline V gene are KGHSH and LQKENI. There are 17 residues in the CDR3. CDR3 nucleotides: TGTGCCAGCTCACCCCGCGGACTAGCGGGGGGGCCACATACGCAGTATTTT. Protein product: CASSPRGLAGGPHTQYF.

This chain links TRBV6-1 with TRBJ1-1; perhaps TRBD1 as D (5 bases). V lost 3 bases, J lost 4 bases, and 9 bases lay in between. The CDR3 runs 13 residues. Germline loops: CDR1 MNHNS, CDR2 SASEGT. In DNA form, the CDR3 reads TGTGCCAGCAGTGACCCTAGGGGCACTGAAGCTTTCTTT. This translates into CASSDPRGTEAFF.

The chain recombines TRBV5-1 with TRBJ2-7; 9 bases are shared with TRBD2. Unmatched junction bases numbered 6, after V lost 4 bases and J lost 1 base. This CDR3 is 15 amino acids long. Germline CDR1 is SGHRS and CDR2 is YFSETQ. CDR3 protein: CASSETTSGSYEQYF. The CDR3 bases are TGCGCCAGCAGCGAAACGACTAGCGGTTCCTACGAGCAGTACTTC.

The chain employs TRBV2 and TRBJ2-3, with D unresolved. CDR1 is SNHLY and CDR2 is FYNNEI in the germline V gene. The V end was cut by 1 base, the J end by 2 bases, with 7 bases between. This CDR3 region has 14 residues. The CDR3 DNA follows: TGTGCCAGCAGTGAAGGGAGATTCACAGATACGCAGTATTTT. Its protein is CASSEGRFTDTQYF.

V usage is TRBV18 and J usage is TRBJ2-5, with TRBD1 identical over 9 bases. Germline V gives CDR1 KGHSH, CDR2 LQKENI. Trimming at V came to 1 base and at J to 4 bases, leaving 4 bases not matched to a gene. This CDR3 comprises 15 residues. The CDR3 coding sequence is TGTGCCAGCTCACCACAAGGACAGGGGACAGAGACCCAGTACTTC. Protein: CASSPQGQGTETQYF.

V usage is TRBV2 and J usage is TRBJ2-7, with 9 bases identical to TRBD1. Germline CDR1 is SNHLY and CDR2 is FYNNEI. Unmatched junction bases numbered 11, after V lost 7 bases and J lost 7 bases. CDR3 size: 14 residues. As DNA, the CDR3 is TGTGCCAGCACCCAGGGACAGGGAAGGTGGGAGCAGTACTTC. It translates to CASTQGQGRWEQYF.

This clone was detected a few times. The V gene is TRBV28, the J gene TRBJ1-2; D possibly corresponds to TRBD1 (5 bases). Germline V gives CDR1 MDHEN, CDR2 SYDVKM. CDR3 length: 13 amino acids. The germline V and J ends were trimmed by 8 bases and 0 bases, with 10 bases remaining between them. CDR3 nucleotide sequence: TGTGCCAGCGGGGGGGGAGCTAACTATGGCTACACCTTC. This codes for CASGGGANYGYTF.